The rows below give T cell receptor beta chains drawn from one sample of a study of cytomegalovirus exposure and HLA in healthy donors. Assay: immunoSEQ multiplex PCR; the TCRdb copy retains only in-frame clones and omits some. Of 60,000 to 75,000 clones in the sample, around 80% were seen once. Sequenced sample: PBMCs. These receptors came from a woman aged 25 to 39 in good health and CMV-seronegative. Each CDR3 is given with its conserved first and last residue. Fields, in order: J gene, D gene, V gene, CDR3 protein. A D gene is named only where the DNA matches it firmly.

TRBJ2-5	-	TRBV30	CAWTPAGAWEETQYF
TRBJ2-1	-	TRBV21-1	CASSPRTRRYNEQFF
TRBJ2-1	TRBD2	TRBV7-2	CASSSGLAGGLDEQFF
TRBJ1-4	TRBD1	TRBV5-6	CASSFGQGATNEKLFF
TRBJ2-3	TRBD2	TRBV2	CASTGTGGTPDTQYF
TRBJ1-1	-	TRBV30	CAWSKADLRTEAFF
TRBJ1-2	TRBD1	TRBV6-5	CASSYPSQGGYGYTF
TRBJ2-1	TRBD2	TRBV19	CASTLSGRGDNEQFF
TRBJ1-3	-	TRBV29-1	CSVMRGSGNTIYF
TRBJ2-7	TRBD2	TRBV2	CASSEESGISYEQYF
TRBJ2-5	-	TRBV7-2	CASSFKGVETQYF
TRBJ1-2	-	TRBV9	CASSADSKGANYGYTF
TRBJ1-1	TRBD1	TRBV6-6	CASSQTRDRGWTEAFF
TRBJ1-1	TRBD1	TRBV30	CAWRGTAGGAFF
TRBJ1-2	-	TRBV11-2	CASSLEGVAFDYGYTF